A single sample gave rise to the 13 T cell receptor beta chains below, sequenced in a study of blood T cell repertoires in COVID-19. Method: immunoSEQ multiplex PCR; TCRdb's copy keeps in-frame clones and lacks some. Altogether around 130,000 clones are present, about 80% being singletons, with the ten largest covering 12%. Sequenced: peripheral blood. Receptors were obtained from an older woman with acute or convalescent COVID-19.

The chain is built from TRBV5-1 and TRBJ1-4; TRBD1 aligns across 10 bases. In germline, CDR1 is SGHRS, CDR2 YFSETQ. J lost 10 bases, V lost 3 bases, and 6 bases had no gene match. The CDR3 loop spans 14 amino acids. Written as DNA, the CDR3 is TGCGCCAGCAGCTCCGGGACAGGGGAAGGAAAACTGTTTTTT. Amino acid sequence: CASSSGTGEGKLFF. The variable domain in full, with the rest retrieved from reference TRBV5-1 and TRBJ1-4, is KAGVTQTPRYLIKTRGQQVTLSCSPISGHRSVSWYQQTPGQGLQFLFEYFSETQRNKGNFPGRFSGRQFSNSRSEMNVSTLELGDSALYLCASSSGTGEGKLFFGSGTQLSVL.

The V and J genes are TRBV6-5 and TRBJ1-2; the match to TRBD1 covers 7 bases. V was clipped by 5 bases and J by 4 bases; unmatched bases: 4. The CDR3 totals 13 residues. Per germline, CDR1 MNHEY and CDR2 SVGAGI. The CDR3 here is CASSPGTVYGYTF. CDR3 bases: TGTGCCAGCAGTCCCGGGACAGTCTATGGCTACACCTTC.

The V call is TRBV5-6, the J call TRBJ2-2; TRBD1 aligns across 7 bases. V was clipped by 7 bases and J by 0 bases; unmatched bases: 3. Germline V lookup: CDR1 SGHDT, CDR2 YYEEEE. The CDR3 runs to 14 residues. As DNA, the CDR3 is TGTGCCAGCCGACAGGGCCCGAACACCGGGGAGCTGTTTTTT. It yields the protein CASRQGPNTGELFF.

The rearrangement joins TRBV19 to TRBJ1-1; 10 bases map to TRBD1. The CDR3 contains 14 residues. The trim removed 4 bases at V and 10 bases at J, leaving 9 bases unmatched. From germline, CDR1 is LNHDA and CDR2 SQIVND (reference sequence). CDR3 loop: CASSRTGTGDGAFF. The CDR3, as DNA: TGTGCCAGTAGTAGAACCGGGACAGGGGACGGAGCTTTCTTT. Drawing the rest from reference TRBV19 and TRBJ1-1, the complete variable domain is DGGITQSPKYLFRKEGQNVTLSCEQNLNHDAMYWYRQDPGQGLRLIYYSQIVNDFQKGDIAEGYSVSREKKESFPLTVTSAQKNPTAFYLCASSRTGTGDGAFFGQGTRLTVV.

The CDR3 spells CASSLGHSFDGELFF. The CDR3 DNA is TGTGCCAGCAGTTTGGGACACTCCTTCGACGGGGAGCTGTTTTTT. V is TRBV6-5 and J is TRBJ2-2, with D maybe TRBD1 (6 bases). Germline V gene data show CDR1 as MNHEY and CDR2 as SVGAGI. Trimming took off 4 bases at V and 7 bases at J, with 16 bases between the two ends. The CDR3 spans 15 residues.

This clone has a single count. The chain employs TRBV2 and TRBJ1-5; 7 bases agree with TRBD1. Germline trimming cut 6 bases from V and 1 base from J; bases unmatched to any gene: 6. This CDR3 is built from 15 residues. Germline CDR1 and CDR2: SNHLY and FYNNEI. CDR3 sequence (DNA): TGTGCCAGCAGCTCGGGACAGATAAGCAATCAGCCCCAGCATTTT. This gives the protein CASSSGQISNQPQHF.

The chain carries TRBV7-8 and TRBJ1-2; D ambiguous. V lost 1 base to trimming and J lost 3 bases, with 9 bases between them. This CDR3 contains 14 residues. Germline V gene lookup returns CDR1 SGHVS and CDR2 FQNEAQ. The CDR3: CASSLGGLDYGYTF. DNA of the CDR3: TGTGCCAGCAGCTTAGGCGGGTTGGACTATGGCTACACCTTC.

The V and J genes are TRBV18 and TRBJ2-7, with 8 bases lining up with TRBD1. V lost 4 bases to trimming and J lost 2 bases; unmatched junction nucleotides: 10. This CDR3 spans 16 amino acids. Germline V lookup: CDR1 KGHSH, CDR2 LQKENI. CDR3 sequence: CASSQARGRLAYEQYF. The CDR3 DNA is TGTGCCAGCTCACAAGCCAGGGGGCGGTTGGCCTACGAGCAGTACTTC.

The chain links TRBV5-6 to TRBJ2-3, with TRBD1 identical over 8 bases. V was clipped by 2 bases and J by 6 bases; unmatched bases: 5. The CDR3 has 14 amino acids. Per germline, CDR1 SGHDT and CDR2 YYEEEE. In DNA, the CDR3 is TGTGCCAGCAGCTTAGGACAGGGATGGGATACGCAGTATTTT. This codes for CASSLGQGWDTQYF.

The chain links TRBV9 to TRBJ2-2; TRBD1 matches at 9 bases. The CDR3 is 17 residues long. Germline CDR1 SGDLS, CDR2 YYNGEE. The V segment lost 2 bases and the J segment 2 bases; nucleotides outside the gene matches: 7. The CDR3 DNA sequence: TGTGCCAGCAGCGTTGGGGGACAGGGAGGTAACACCGGGGAGCTGTTTTTT. This gives the protein CASSVGGQGGNTGELFF.

This clone was seen a single time. The CDR3 region has the DNA TGTGCCAGCAGTGACTCGGTAGGGGGCCATGGCTACACCTTC. Protein sequence: CASSDSVGGHGYTF. The chain links TRBV6-4 to TRBJ1-2, with TRBD1 matching 7 bases. Germline loops: CDR1 MRHNA, CDR2 SNTAGT. V lost 0 bases, J lost 6 bases, and 4 bases stayed unmatched. CDR3 length: 14 residues.

The J gene is TRBJ1-1, the V gene TRBV30; D might be TRBD1 (5 bases). CDR3 size: 14 residues. V was shortened by 1 base and J by 0 bases, with 9 bases between the two germline ends. Germline-derived CDR1 and CDR2 are GTSNPN and SVGIG (reference sequence). The CDR3, as DNA: TGTGCCTGGAGTGCCGACAGTATGAACACTGAAGCTTTCTTT. As protein: CAWSADSMNTEAFF.

This clone was found a few times. The chain links TRBV10-3 to TRBJ2-5, with 9 bases that match TRBD2. The CDR3 length is 13 residues. Germline lookup yields CDR1 ENHRY and CDR2 SYGVKD. V was pared by 11 bases and J by 5 bases, with 9 bases of the junction left unmatched. CDR3 residues: CAGGGERVETQYF. CDR3 DNA sequence: TGTGCCGGCGGGGGGGAGAGAGTTGAGACCCAGTACTTC.